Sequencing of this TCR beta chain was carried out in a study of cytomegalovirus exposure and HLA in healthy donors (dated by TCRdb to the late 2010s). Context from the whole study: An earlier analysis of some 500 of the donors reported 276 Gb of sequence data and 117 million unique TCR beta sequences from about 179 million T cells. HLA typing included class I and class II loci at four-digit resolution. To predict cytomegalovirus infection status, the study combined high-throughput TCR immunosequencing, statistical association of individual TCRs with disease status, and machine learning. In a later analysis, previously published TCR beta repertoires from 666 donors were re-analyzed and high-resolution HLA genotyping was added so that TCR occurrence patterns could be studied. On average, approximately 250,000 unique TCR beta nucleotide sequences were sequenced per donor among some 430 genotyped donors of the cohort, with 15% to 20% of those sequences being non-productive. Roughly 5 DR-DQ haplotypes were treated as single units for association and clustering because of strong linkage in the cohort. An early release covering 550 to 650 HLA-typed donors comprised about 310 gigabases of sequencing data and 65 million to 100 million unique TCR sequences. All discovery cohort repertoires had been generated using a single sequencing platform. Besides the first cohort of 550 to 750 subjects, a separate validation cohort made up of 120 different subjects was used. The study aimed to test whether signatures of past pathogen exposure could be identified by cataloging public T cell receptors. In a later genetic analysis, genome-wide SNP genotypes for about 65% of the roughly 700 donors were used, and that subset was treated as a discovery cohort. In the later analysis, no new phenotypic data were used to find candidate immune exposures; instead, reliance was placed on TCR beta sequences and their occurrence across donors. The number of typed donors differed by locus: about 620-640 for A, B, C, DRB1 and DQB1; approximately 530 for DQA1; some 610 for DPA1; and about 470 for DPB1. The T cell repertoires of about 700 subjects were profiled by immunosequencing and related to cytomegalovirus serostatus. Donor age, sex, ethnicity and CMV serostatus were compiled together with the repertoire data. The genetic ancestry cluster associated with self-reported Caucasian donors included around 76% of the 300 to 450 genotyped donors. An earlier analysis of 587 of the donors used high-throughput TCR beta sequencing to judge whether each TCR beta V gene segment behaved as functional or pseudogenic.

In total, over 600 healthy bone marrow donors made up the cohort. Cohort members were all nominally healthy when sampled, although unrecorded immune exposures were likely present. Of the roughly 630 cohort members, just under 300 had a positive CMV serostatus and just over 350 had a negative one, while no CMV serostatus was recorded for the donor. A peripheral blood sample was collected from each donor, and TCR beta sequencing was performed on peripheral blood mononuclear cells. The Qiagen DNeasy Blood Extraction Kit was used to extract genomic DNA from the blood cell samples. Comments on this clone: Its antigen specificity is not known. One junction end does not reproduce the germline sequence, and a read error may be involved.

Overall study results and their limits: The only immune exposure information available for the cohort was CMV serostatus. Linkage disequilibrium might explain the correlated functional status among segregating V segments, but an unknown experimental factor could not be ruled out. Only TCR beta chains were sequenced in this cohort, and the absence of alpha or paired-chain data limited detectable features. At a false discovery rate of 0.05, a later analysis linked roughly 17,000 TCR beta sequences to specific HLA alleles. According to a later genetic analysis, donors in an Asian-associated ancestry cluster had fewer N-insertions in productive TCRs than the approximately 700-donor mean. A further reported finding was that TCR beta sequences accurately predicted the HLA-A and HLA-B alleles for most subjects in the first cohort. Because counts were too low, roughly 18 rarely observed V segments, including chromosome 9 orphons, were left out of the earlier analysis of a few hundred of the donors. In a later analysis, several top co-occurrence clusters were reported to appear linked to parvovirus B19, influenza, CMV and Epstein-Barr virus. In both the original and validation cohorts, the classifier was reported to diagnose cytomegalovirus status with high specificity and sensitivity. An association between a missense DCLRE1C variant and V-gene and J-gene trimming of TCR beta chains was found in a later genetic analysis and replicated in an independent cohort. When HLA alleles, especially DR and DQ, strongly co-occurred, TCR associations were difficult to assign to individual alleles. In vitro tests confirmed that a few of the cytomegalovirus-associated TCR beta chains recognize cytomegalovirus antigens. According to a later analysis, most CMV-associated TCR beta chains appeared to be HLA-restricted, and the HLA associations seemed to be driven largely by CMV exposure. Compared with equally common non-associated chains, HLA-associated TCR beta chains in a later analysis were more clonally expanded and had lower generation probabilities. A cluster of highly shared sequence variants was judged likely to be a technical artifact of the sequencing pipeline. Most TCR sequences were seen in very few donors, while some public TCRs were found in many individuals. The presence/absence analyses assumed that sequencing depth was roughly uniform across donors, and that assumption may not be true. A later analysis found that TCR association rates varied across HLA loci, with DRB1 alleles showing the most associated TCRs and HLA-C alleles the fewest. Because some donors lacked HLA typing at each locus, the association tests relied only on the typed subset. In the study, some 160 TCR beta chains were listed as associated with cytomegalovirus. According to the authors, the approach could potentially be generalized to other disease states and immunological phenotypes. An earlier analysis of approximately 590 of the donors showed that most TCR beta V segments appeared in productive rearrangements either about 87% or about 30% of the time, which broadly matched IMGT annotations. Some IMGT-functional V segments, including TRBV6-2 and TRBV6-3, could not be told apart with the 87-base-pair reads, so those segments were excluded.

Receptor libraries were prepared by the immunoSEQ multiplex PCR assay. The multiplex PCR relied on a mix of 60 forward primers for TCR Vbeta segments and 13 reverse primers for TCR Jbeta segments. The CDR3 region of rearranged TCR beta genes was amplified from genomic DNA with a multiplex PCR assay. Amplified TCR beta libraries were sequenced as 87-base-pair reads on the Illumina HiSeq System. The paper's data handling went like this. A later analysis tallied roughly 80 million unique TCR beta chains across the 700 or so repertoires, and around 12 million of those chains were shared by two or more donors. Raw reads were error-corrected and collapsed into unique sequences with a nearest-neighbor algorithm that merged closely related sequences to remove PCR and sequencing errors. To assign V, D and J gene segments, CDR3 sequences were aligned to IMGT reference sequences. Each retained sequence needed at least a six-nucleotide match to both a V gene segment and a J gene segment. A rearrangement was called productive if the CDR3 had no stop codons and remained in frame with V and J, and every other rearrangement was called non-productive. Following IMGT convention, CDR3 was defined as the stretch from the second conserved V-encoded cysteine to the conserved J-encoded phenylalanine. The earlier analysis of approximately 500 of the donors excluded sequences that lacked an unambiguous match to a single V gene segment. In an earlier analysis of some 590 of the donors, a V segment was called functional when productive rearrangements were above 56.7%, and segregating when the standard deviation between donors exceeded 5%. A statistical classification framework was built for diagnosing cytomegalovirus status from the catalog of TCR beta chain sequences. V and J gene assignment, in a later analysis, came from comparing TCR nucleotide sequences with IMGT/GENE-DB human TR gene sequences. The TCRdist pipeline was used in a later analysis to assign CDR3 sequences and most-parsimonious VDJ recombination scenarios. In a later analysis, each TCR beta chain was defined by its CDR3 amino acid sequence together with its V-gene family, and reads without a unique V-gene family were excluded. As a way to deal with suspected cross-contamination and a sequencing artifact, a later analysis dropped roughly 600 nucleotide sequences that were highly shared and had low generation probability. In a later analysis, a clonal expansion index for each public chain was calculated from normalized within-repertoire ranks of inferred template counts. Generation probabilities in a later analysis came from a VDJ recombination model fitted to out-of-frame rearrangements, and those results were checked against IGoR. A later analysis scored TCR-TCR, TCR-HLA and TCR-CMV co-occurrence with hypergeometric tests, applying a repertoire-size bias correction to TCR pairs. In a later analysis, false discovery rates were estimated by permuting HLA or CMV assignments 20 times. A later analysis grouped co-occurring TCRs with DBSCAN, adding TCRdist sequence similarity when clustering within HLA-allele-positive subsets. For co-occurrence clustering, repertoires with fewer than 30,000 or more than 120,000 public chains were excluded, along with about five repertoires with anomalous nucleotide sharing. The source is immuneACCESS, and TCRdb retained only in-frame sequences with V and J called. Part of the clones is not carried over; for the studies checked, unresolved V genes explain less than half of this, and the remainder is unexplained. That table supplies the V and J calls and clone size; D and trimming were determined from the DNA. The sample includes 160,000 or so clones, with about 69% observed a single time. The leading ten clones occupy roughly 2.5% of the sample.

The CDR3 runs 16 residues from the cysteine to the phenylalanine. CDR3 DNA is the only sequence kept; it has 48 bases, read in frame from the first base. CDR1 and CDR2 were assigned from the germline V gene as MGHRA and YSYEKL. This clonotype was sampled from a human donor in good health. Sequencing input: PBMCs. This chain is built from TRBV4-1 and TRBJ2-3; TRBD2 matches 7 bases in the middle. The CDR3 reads CASSPQRGAPTGTQYF. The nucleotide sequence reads TGCGCCAGCAGCCCCCAGCGGGGAGCTCCCACAGGTACGCAGTATTTT.